This T cell receptor (beta chain) was observed in a study of blood T cell repertoires in COVID-19. Study in general: Acute-phase and convalescent COVID-19 samples originated in the United States, Italy and Spain. Sources were T cells, B-cell-depleted T cells, or PBMCs; the material itself was cDNA or gDNA.

The CDR3 is 14 residues long. The germline CDR1 and CDR2 sequences are MNHNY and SVGAGI (reference sequence). V lost 4 bases, J lost 5 bases, and 14 bases lay in between. In the authors' workflow: Estimation of nucleated cell counts relied on the amplification of reference gene primers. TCRdb's copy holds only in-frame clones and misses some; the assay was immunoSEQ multiplex PCR. The V and J calls and clone size are taken from that table; D and trimming were inferred from the DNA. The sample shows 71,000 or so clones, about nine tenths of them seen only once. This clonotype was obtained from a man at least 80 years old in a cohort sampled during active COVID-19. Sample: peripheral blood. The rearrangement joins TRBV6-6 to TRBJ2-5, with D maybe TRBD2 (6 bases). CDR3 DNA sequence: TGTGCCAGCAGTTCCTCCTCGGGGAGGGAGACCCAGTACTTC. Residues: CASSSSSGRETQYF.